The T cell receptor (beta chain) described here comes from a study of metastatic and nonmetastatic thyroid tumors. Across the study: Repertoire comparisons spanned blood and tumor or nodule tissue from malignant and benign thyroid patients. Study observations and caveats: A significant increase in TCR beta diversity was reportedly seen in malignant thyroid tumors relative to benign nodules, in blood and tumor.

CDR1 is MNHEY, CDR2 SMNVEV, per germline (reference sequence). The CDR3 extends over 16 amino acids. As to this clone: Its cognate antigen is unknown. A read error may produce the germline difference seen at one junction end.

Original handling: CDR3 differences across clinicopathological groups were used to build a distant-metastasis classifier for papillary thyroid cancer. TCRdb reanalyzed the PCR reads with MiXCR. The V and J calls, along with clone size, are taken from TCRdb and not from the paper's own processing. Of thousands of clones listed, around 35% were seen once; the top ten hold approximately 20%. Patients underwent thyroid surgery, and none had received any treatment before it. This clonotype was sampled from a female donor with papillary thyroid cancer or a benign thyroid nodule (not recorded which). Some clones in this sample may be carry-over from other donors' samples. Sequenced sample: adjacent normal tissue. This chain joins TRBV27 and TRBJ2-3; D may be TRBD1 (6 bases). The CDR3 region is CASSRHPQGSTNTQYF. CDR3 DNA: TGTGCCAGCAGCCGACACCCACAGGGAAGCACAAATACGCAGTATTTT.